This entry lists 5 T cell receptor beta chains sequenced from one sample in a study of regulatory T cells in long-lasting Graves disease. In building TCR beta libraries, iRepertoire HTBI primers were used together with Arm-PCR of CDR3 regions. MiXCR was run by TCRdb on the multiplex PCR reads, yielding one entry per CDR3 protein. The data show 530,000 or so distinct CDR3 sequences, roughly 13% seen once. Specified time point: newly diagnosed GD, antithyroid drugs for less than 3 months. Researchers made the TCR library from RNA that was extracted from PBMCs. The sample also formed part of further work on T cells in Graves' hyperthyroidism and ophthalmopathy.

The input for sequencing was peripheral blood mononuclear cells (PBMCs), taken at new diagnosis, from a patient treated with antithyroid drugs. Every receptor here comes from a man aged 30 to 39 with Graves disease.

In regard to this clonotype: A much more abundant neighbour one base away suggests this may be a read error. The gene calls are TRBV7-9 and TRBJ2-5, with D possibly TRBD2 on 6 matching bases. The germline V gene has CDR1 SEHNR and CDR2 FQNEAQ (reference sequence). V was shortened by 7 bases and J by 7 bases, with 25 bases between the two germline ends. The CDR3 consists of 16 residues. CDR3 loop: CASTLPGLNPAGTQYF. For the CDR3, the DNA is TGTGCCAGCACCCTCCCGGGACTCAACCCCGCCGGGACCCAGTACTTC.

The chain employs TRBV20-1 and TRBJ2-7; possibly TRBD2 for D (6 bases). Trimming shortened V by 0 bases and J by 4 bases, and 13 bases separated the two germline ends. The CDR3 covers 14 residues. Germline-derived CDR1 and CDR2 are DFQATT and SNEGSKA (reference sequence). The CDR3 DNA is TGCAGTGCTAGAGATCGCGGGAAGGGTTACGAGCAGTACTTC. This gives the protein CSARDRGKGYEQYF.

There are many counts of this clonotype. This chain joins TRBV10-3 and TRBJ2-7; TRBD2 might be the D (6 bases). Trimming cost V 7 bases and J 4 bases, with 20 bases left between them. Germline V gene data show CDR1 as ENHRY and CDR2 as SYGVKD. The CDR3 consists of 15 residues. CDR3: CAITLDAFGGYEQYF. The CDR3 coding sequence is TGTGCCATCACCCTTGACGCGTTTGGGGGGTACGAGCAGTACTTC.

CDR3 sequence reads: CAPMGDNEQFF. For the CDR3, the DNA is TGTGCCCCGATGGGAGACAATGAGCAGTTCTTC. The chain combines TRBV24-1 with TRBJ2-1, with a tentative D call TRBD2 (5 bases). Germline V gives CDR1 KGHDR, CDR2 SFDVKD. This CDR3 is 11 amino acids long. With 12 bases removed from V and 5 bases from J, the gap between germline ends came to 10 bases.

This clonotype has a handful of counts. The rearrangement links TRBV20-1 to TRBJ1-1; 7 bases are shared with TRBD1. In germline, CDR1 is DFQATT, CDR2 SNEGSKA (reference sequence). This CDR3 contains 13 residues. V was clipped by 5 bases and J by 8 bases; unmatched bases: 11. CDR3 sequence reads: CSAADRVSGEAFF. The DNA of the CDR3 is TGCAGTGCTGCAGACAGGGTGTCTGGGGAAGCTTTCTTT.